This entry lists 25 T cell receptor beta chains sequenced from one sample in a study of blood T cell repertoires in COVID-19. Libraries were prepared by immunoSEQ multiplex PCR; TCRdb keeps only in-frame clonotypes and omits some of them. This table holds approximately 390,000 clones, 70% to 90% found once. Sequenced material: PBMCs or T cells enriched from blood (not recorded which). The receptor set was obtained from a woman aged 40 to 49 with acute COVID-19.

The rearrangement links TRBV5-1 to TRBJ2-6, with 8 bases that match TRBD1. Germline values: CDR1 SGHRS, CDR2 YFSETQ. The CDR3 length is 17 residues. The V segment lost 6 bases and the J segment 0 bases; nucleotides outside the gene matches: 8. The CDR3 sequence is CASTPGQALSGANVLTF. The CDR3 DNA reads TGCGCCAGCACCCCGGGACAGGCCCTCTCTGGGGCCAACGTCCTGACTTTC.

The rearrangement joins TRBV9 to TRBJ2-6; D is ambiguous. Trimming left V 2 bases short and J 4 bases short, with 19 bases between. This CDR3 has 18 amino acids. Germline-derived CDR1 and CDR2 are SGDLS and YYNGEE. CDR3 amino acids: CASSVGDGYVTGANVLTF. CDR3 nucleotide sequence: TGTGCCAGCAGCGTGGGCGACGGATACGTAACCGGGGCCAACGTCCTGACTTTC.

The gene calls are TRBV5-1 and TRBJ1-1; the match to TRBD1 covers 7 bases. The CDR3 is 13 residues long. V lost 0 bases to trimming and J lost 7 bases; unmatched junction nucleotides: 3. Germline V gene sequence: CDR1 SGHRS, CDR2 YFSETQ. The CDR3 here is CASSLGGDSEAFF. The CDR3 region has the DNA TGCGCCAGCAGCTTGGGTGGGGACAGTGAAGCTTTCTTT. Together with reference TRBV5-1 and TRBJ1-1, the CDR3 gives the full variable domain: KAGVTQTPRYLIKTRGQQVTLSCSPISGHRSVSWYQQTPGQGLQFLFEYFSETQRNKGNFPGRFSGRQFSNSRSEMNVSTLELGDSALYLCASSLGGDSEAFFGQGTRLTVV.

This clone appeared once. V is TRBV7-9 and J is TRBJ2-5; a possible D gene is TRBD1 (6 bases). Germline CDR1 is SEHNR and CDR2 is FQNEAQ (reference sequence). Trimming stripped 3 bases from V and 5 bases from J, with 13 bases between. This CDR3 comprises 14 residues. This CDR3 is CASSFFDRWETQYF. CDR3 nucleotides: TGTGCCAGCAGCTTTTTCGACAGGTGGGAGACCCAGTACTTC.

The chain couples TRBV27 to TRBJ1-6, with TRBD1 identical over 9 bases. The J segment lost 9 bases and the V segment lost 4 bases, leaving 7 bases of the junction unmatched. The CDR3 is made up of 15 amino acids. CDR1 and CDR2 from the germline V gene are MNHEY and SMNVEV (reference sequence). CDR3: CASSYATGGASPLHF. The CDR3 DNA reads TGTGCCAGCAGTTACGCTACAGGGGGCGCTTCACCCCTCCACTTT.

V usage is TRBV21-1 and J usage is TRBJ1-4; TRBD1 reflects the table's D call only, with no check against the DNA. TRBV21-1 is a recognized pseudogene. This CDR3 is 18 amino acids long. In nucleotides, the CDR3 is TGTGCCAGCAGCAAAGTGGAACAGGAACAACCTTCCGGTGAAAAACTGTTTTTT. Residues: CASSKVEQEQPSGEKLFF.

This clone was counted between two and nine times. The chain uses TRBV24-1 and TRBJ2-5; 7 bases match TRBD1. Germline lookup yields CDR1 KGHDR and CDR2 SFDVKD. The ends lost 7 bases at V and 5 bases at J; junction bases unmatched: 15. This CDR3 has 16 amino acids. CDR3 residues: CATSDRALGLMETQYF. CDR3 DNA: TGTGCCACCAGCGACAGGGCGTTGGGTCTAATGGAGACCCAGTACTTC.

The chain links TRBV10-2 to TRBJ2-7; TRBD1 matches at 10 bases. Germline V gene sequence: CDR1 WSHSY, CDR2 SAAADI. The junction had 6 bases not matched to a gene; V was cut back by 1 base and J by 3 bases. This CDR3 contains 16 residues. As DNA, the CDR3 is TGCGCCAGCAGTGAGTGGGGGACAGGGGCCATCTACGAGCAGTACTTC. It codes for CASSEWGTGAIYEQYF.

This rearrangement joins TRBV5-1 to TRBJ2-7; D is possibly TRBD1 (5 bases). V was pared by 0 bases and J by 0 bases, with 10 bases between. The CDR3 consists of 15 residues. Germline V gene data show CDR1 as SGHRS and CDR2 as YFSETQ. The CDR3 nucleotides read TGCGCCAGCAGCTTGGTGCCAGGGTACTCCTACGAGCAGTACTTC. It encodes CASSLVPGYSYEQYF.

The chain links TRBV25-1 to TRBJ2-3, with TRBD2 identical over 7 bases. This CDR3 spans 16 amino acids. Germline V gene sequence: CDR1 MGHDK, CDR2 SYGVNS. The J segment lost 0 bases and the V segment lost 1 base, leaving 4 bases of the junction unmatched. As DNA, the CDR3 is TGTGCCAGCAGTGAATTTATCGGGGGGAGCACAGATACGCAGTATTTT. It is translated as CASSEFIGGSTDTQYF.

J is TRBJ2-7 and V is TRBV10-2; D is unclear. Between the trimmed V and J ends, which lost 5 bases and 2 bases, there was a span of 7 bases. Looked up from germline, CDR1 is WSHSY and CDR2 is SAAADI. The CDR3 has 12 amino acids. The chain's CDR3 is CASSSVAYEQYF. The DNA of the CDR3 is TGCGCCAGCAGTTCCGTAGCCTACGAGCAGTACTTC.

The rearrangement uses TRBV2 and TRBJ1-5, with TRBD1 as a possible D gene (5 bases). There are 13 residues in the CDR3. V lost 9 bases and J lost 4, with 13 bases in between. Germline CDR1 SNHLY, CDR2 FYNNEI. The CDR3 DNA is TGTGCCAGTACAGGCGCCGAAAATCAGCCCCAGCATTTT. Translation: CASTGAENQPQHF.

The CDR3 protein is CASSQGTPLPLKLFF. CDR3 bases: TGCGCCAGCAGCCAAGGGACACCGTTACCCCTAAAACTGTTTTTT. The J gene is TRBJ1-4, the V gene TRBV4-1; possibly TRBD1 for D (5 bases). The CDR3 runs to 15 residues. The germline V and J ends were trimmed by 1 base and 10 bases, with 16 bases remaining between them. Germline V gene data show CDR1 as MGHRA and CDR2 as YSYEKL.

The V call is TRBV20-1, the J call TRBJ1-2, with D perhaps TRBD1 (6 bases). Germline V gene lookup returns CDR1 DFQATT and CDR2 SNEGSKA (reference sequence). The V end was cut by 6 bases, the J end by 8 bases, with 13 bases between. There are 11 residues in the CDR3. The CDR3 DNA sequence: TGCAGTGCCAAAAAGGGGGAAGGCTACACCTTC. It translates to CSAKKGEGYTF.

This chain connects TRBV29-1 to TRBJ2-3; 8 positions agree with TRBD1. V was pared by 3 bases and J by 2 bases, with 7 bases of the junction left unmatched. Per germline, CDR1 SQVTM and CDR2 ANQGSEA. CDR3 length equals 15 residues. CDR3 sequence (DNA): TGCAGCGTTGACCCAGGGGGCGCGAACACAGATACGCAGTATTTT. This translates into CSVDPGGANTDTQYF.

The count of this clone is one. V is TRBV5-6 and J is TRBJ1-2; TRBD1 aligns across 12 bases. V shed 2 bases and J 4 bases; nucleotides not matched to a gene: 9. Germline values: CDR1 SGHDT, CDR2 YYEEEE. This CDR3 contains 17 residues. Written as DNA, the CDR3 is TGTGCCAGCAGCTTTTGGGGACAGGGGGCGCGCGGCTATGGCTACACCTTC. It is translated as CASSFWGQGARGYGYTF. The whole variable domain, remainder taken from reference TRBV5-6 and TRBJ1-2, is DAGVTQSPTHLIKTRGQQVTLRCSPKSGHDTVSWYQQALGQGPQFIFQYYEEEERQRGNFPDRFSGHQFPNYSSELNVNALLLGDSALYLCASSFWGQGARGYGYTFGSGTRLTVV.

This clone was seen only once. The V call is TRBV27, the J call TRBJ1-1; the match to TRBD1 covers 8 bases. The germline V gene encodes CDR1 MNHEY and CDR2 SMNVEV (reference sequence). CDR3 length: 14 residues. V lost 5 bases to trimming and J lost 4 bases; unmatched junction nucleotides: 6. CDR3 in amino acids: CASSLATGATEAFF. For the CDR3, the DNA is TGTGCCAGCAGTCTAGCGACAGGGGCCACTGAAGCTTTCTTT.

This chain joins TRBV10-3 and TRBJ1-2; 8 bases map to TRBD1. With V trimmed by 6 bases and J by 8 bases, 11 bases remained unmatched. Germline lookup yields CDR1 ENHRY and CDR2 SYGVKD. This CDR3 comprises 14 residues. The CDR3 bases are TGTGCCATCAGAACAGGGGGGTCATCATTGGGCTACACCTTC. It yields the protein CAIRTGGSSLGYTF.

The genes are TRBV24-1 and TRBJ2-3, with 8 positions matching TRBD2. The ends lost 3 bases at V and 5 bases at J; junction bases unmatched: 9. The CDR3 contains 16 residues. Germline loops: CDR1 KGHDR, CDR2 SFDVKD. DNA for the CDR3: TGTGCCACCAGTGATGCGACTAGCGCCGGGGTAGATACGCAGTATTTT. Protein product: CATSDATSAGVDTQYF.

The rearrangement joins TRBV30 to TRBJ1-1, with D perhaps TRBD1 (6 bases). Germline assignment: CDR1 GTSNPN and CDR2 SVGIG (reference sequence). This CDR3 has 13 amino acids. V lost 2 bases, J lost 3 bases, and 10 bases lay in between. The CDR3 DNA reads TGTGCCTGGAGTTCTCAGGGGTACACTGAAGCTTTCTTT. Its translation: CAWSSQGYTEAFF. The whole variable domain, filled in from reference TRBV30 and TRBJ1-1, reads SQTIHQWPATLVQPVGSPLSLECTVEGTSNPNLYWYRQAAGRGLQLLFYSVGIGQISSEVPQNLSASRPQDRQFILSSKKLLLSDSGFYLCAWSSQGYTEAFFGQGTRLTVV.

V usage is TRBV12-5 and J usage is TRBJ2-5; D possibly corresponds to TRBD1 (5 bases). Deletions cut 6 bases from V and 2 bases from J, with 22 bases between. The CDR3 is 17 amino acids. The germline gives CDR1 LGHNT, CDR2 FRNRAP. The CDR3 nucleotides are TGTGCTAGTGGGTGCTCCAGGGTGCTACCCGTACAAGAGACCCAGTACTTC. Protein sequence: CASGCSRVLPVQETQYF.

This clone showed up just a few times. The chain recombines TRBV6-6 with TRBJ2-3, with 8 positions matching TRBD2. The germline V gene encodes CDR1 MNHNY and CDR2 SVGAGI (reference sequence). The junction had 10 bases not matched to a gene; V was cut back by 5 bases and J by 0 bases. This CDR3 spans 17 amino acids. The CDR3 sequence is CASSPNQRGPSTDTQYF. The CDR3 region has the DNA TGTGCCAGCAGTCCCAACCAGCGGGGGCCAAGCACAGATACGCAGTATTTT.

The chain uses TRBV7-8 and TRBJ2-5, with TRBD2 matching over 10 bases. CDR3 length equals 16 residues. Germline loops: CDR1 SGHVS, CDR2 FQNEAQ. Unmatched junction bases numbered 7, after V lost 2 bases and J lost 4 bases. CDR3 residues: CASSLQRGGLGETQYF. As DNA, the CDR3 is TGTGCCAGCAGCTTACAGCGGGGGGGCTTAGGAGAGACCCAGTACTTC.

The gene calls are TRBV5-1 and TRBJ2-7; 11 positions agree with TRBD2. Germline loops: CDR1 SGHRS, CDR2 YFSETQ. CDR3 length: 13 amino acids. V dropped 5 bases and J dropped 5; count of bases not matched to a gene: 3. The CDR3 DNA sequence: TGCGCCAGCAGACTAGCGGGGGTCAACGAGCAGTACTTC. Protein: CASRLAGVNEQYF.

The rearrangement joins TRBV3-1 (or the pseudogene TRBV3-2) to TRBJ2-7; D is possibly TRBD2 (5 bases). There are 15 residues in the CDR3. Germline CDR1 LGHDT, CDR2 YNNKEL (reference sequence). Trimming left V 4 bases short and J 2 bases short, with 15 bases between. CDR3 bases: TGTGCCAGCAGCCTTCGTACCTCGGGGACCTACGAGCAGTACTTC. It encodes CASSLRTSGTYEQYF.